Here is one TCR beta chain with its context. Original processing methods: Amplified reference gene primers provided the basis for estimating nucleated cell counts. The data were produced by immunoSEQ multiplex PCR, yet TCRdb's version contains in-frame clones alone and is incomplete. The V and J calls and clone size come from that table; D and trimming were worked out from the DNA. The table lists about 220,000 clones, over 70% of them singletons. The source of the sample is a study of blood T cell repertoires in COVID-19. Study background: Collection of acute and convalescent COVID-19 samples took place in the United States, Italy and Spain. From T cells, B-cell-depleted T cells, or PBMCs came the material, which was cDNA or gDNA.

The CDR3 extends over 14 amino acids. Trimming took off 0 bases at V and 0 bases at J, with 5 bases between the two ends. The germline CDR1 and CDR2 sequences are SGHVS and FQNEAQ. The chain couples TRBV7-8 to TRBJ1-1; a weak D match, TRBD1 (5 bases). Specimen: peripheral blood. This clonotype was obtained from a woman between 70 and 85 years old with acute or convalescent COVID-19. CDR3 DNA sequence: TGTGCCAGCAGCTTAGCCAGGGTGAACACTGAAGCTTTCTTT. Translated: CASSLARVNTEAFF.